The 27 T cell receptor beta chains in this list originate from one sample, sequenced in a study of T-cell memory formation after mild COVID-19. TCRdb used MiXCR to reprocess the 5' RACE reads, holding one entry per CDR3 protein. The data contain around 60,000 distinct CDR3 sequences, around 9.5% of them singletons. Sequencing input: PBMCs or a T cell subset sorted from them (not recorded which). The receptor source for this set is a man aged 18 to 30 who had mild COVID-19 (a few samples of this study predate the infection). Cell type and time point are not known.

The gene calls are TRBV7-2 and TRBJ2-3; D may correspond to TRBD1 or TRBD2 (5 bases each). V shed 1 base and J shed 5 bases, with 10 bases lying between them. Germline CDR1 and CDR2: SGHTA and FQGNSA. The CDR3 covers 14 residues. The DNA of the CDR3 is TGTGCCAGCAGCTTAGACGGGGCGGTAGATACGCAGTATTTT. As protein: CASSLDGAVDTQYF.

This clonotype was seen a handful of times. The rearrangement links TRBV11-3 to TRBJ2-7; D might be TRBD2 (5 bases). There are 12 residues in the CDR3. Trimming shortened V by 5 bases and J by 13 bases, and 18 bases separated the two germline ends. The germline V gene encodes CDR1 SGHNT and CDR2 YENEEA. The CDR3 sequence: CASSPYGGALYF. The CDR3 region has the DNA TGTGCCAGCAGCCCCTACGGAGGCGCGTTATACTTC.

In this sample, this clonotype turned up many times. CDR3: CASRPGGGSSYNEQFF. In nucleotides, the CDR3 is TGCGCCAGCAGGCCGGGGGGGGGAAGCTCCTACAATGAGCAGTTCTTC. The chain employs TRBV5-1 and TRBJ2-1; 8 bases agree with TRBD2. V gave up 5 bases and J gave up 0 bases; unmatched junction bases: 7. The CDR3 loop spans 16 amino acids. Germline CDR1 reads SGHRS; CDR2 reads YFSETQ.

The gene calls are TRBV6-5 and TRBJ2-6; no clear D. Trimming stripped 8 bases from V and 0 bases from J, with 2 bases between. The CDR3 sequence is 12 residues long. Germline loops: CDR1 MNHEY, CDR2 SVGAGI. The CDR3 DNA reads TGTGCCAGCCACTCTGGGGCCAACGTCCTGACTTTC. Its translation: CASHSGANVLTF.

This clonotype was counted at least ten times. J is TRBJ2-1 and V is TRBV14; no clear D. Trimming stripped 0 bases from V and 4 bases from J, with 7 bases between. Germline V gene sequence: CDR1 SGHDN, CDR2 FVKESK. The CDR3 is 14 residues long. The CDR3 DNA reads TGTGCCAGCAGCCAAGACGTTGGTTACAATGAGCAGTTCTTC. This codes for CASSQDVGYNEQFF. The entire variable domain, with the rest obtained from reference TRBV14 and TRBJ2-1, is as follows: EAGVTQFPSHSVIEKGQTVTLRCDPISGHDNLYWYRRVMGKEIKFLLHFVKESKQDESGMPNNRFLAERTGGTYSTLKVQPAELEDSGVYFCASSQDVGYNEQFFGPGTRLTVL.

This clonotype was observed a few times. The chain combines TRBV7-2 with TRBJ2-2, with a weak D call TRBD2 (5 bases). The V end lost 3 bases, the J end lost 5 bases, and 13 bases lay between the germline ends. There are 15 residues in the CDR3. Germline V CDR1 and CDR2: SGHTA, FQGNSA. The CDR3 DNA reads as TGTGCCAGCAGCTTGCGAAGGGAGACGACCGGGGAGCTGTTTTTT. This encodes CASSLRRETTGELFF.

The chain uses TRBV4-2 and TRBJ1-2, with D hard to call. The CDR3 consists of 16 residues. Trimming shortened V by 0 bases and J by 0 bases, and 11 bases separated the two germline ends. Germline V gene data show CDR1 as LGHNA and CDR2 as YNFKEQ. This chain's CDR3 is CASSQEVTDANYGYTF. In DNA form, the CDR3 reads TGTGCCAGCAGCCAAGAGGTCACGGATGCTAACTATGGCTACACCTTC.

This clonotype was recorded a few times. V and J are TRBV28 and TRBJ2-1; 9 bases line up with TRBD2. Germline V gene sequence: CDR1 MDHEN, CDR2 SYDVKM. This CDR3 is 16 amino acids long. Trimming took 6 bases from V and 5 from J; bases not matched to a gene: 11. CDR3 loop: CASRPSGTSPHNEQFF. The CDR3, as DNA: TGTGCCAGCAGACCGTCCGGGACTAGCCCCCACAATGAGCAGTTCTTC.

V usage is TRBV6-2 or TRBV6-3 and J usage is TRBJ2-5; D may be TRBD1 or TRBD2 (5 bases each). Trimming took 3 bases from V and 4 from J, leaving 12 bases between them. The CDR3 has 14 amino acids. Germline assignment: CDR1 MNHEY and CDR2 SVGEGT. The CDR3 DNA sequence: TGTGCCAGCAGTTATAGCCCCGGGGCAGAGACCCAGTACTTC. Translation gives CASSYSPGAETQYF.

The V and J genes are TRBV2 and TRBJ1-4; no definite D call. Germline CDR1 SNHLY, CDR2 FYNNEI. The CDR3 is made up of 13 amino acids. The ends were cut back, 5 bases at V and 0 bases at J, with 4 bases in the middle. The CDR3 here is CASSPTTNEKLFF. The DNA of the CDR3 is TGTGCCAGCAGTCCCACAACTAATGAAAAACTGTTTTTT.

This clonotype was recorded a few times. The rearrangement uses TRBV24-1 and TRBJ1-2; tentatively, D is TRBD1 (5 bases). Per germline, CDR1 KGHDR and CDR2 SFDVKD. Between the trimmed V and J ends, which lost 3 bases and 0 bases, there was a span of 16 bases. This CDR3 spans 17 amino acids. The CDR3 sequence: CATSDPGPGETNYGYTF. The CDR3 DNA is TGTGCCACCAGTGATCCGGGGCCCGGGGAGACTAACTATGGCTACACCTTC.

This clonotype was seen at least ten times. The chain joins TRBV5-6 to TRBJ2-3, with no clear D. This CDR3 region has 14 residues. Per germline, CDR1 SGHDT and CDR2 YYEEEE. V gave up 4 bases and J gave up 3 bases, with 12 bases separating them. The CDR3 reads CASSTRSVTDTQYF. The DNA for the CDR3 is TGTGCCAGCAGCACCCGGTCGGTGACAGATACGCAGTATTTT.

This clonotype appeared a few times. The genes are TRBV20-1 and TRBJ2-1; D is undetermined. Between the trimmed V and J ends, which lost 3 bases and 1 base, there was a span of 7 bases. The CDR3 has 13 residues. Germline V CDR1 and CDR2: DFQATT, SNEGSKA (reference sequence). This CDR3 reads CSASSRSYNEQFF. The CDR3 DNA is TGCAGTGCTAGTTCCAGGTCCTACAATGAGCAGTTCTTC.

This clonotype came up many times. The chain links TRBV2 to TRBJ2-2, with a weak D call TRBD1 (5 bases). CDR1 is SNHLY and CDR2 is FYNNEI in the germline V gene. The CDR3 has 13 residues. V was shortened by 4 bases and J by 11 bases, with 14 bases between the two germline ends. CDR3 nucleotides: TGTGCCAGCAGTGGGACATACGACGAAGAGCTGTTTTTT. The encoded protein is CASSGTYDEELFF. The variable domain in full, completed from reference TRBV2 and TRBJ2-2, reads EPEVTQTPSHQVTQMGQEVILRCVPISNHLYFYWYRQILGQKVEFLVSFYNNEISEKSEIFDDQFSVERPDGSNFTLKIRSTKLEDSAMYFCASSGTYDEELFFGEGSRLTVL.

This clonotype appeared many times. The chain is built from TRBV12-3 or TRBV12-4 and TRBJ1-3; no firm D call. The CDR3 totals 12 residues. V lost 1 base to trimming and J lost 5 bases, with 3 bases between them. CDR3 coding DNA: TGTGCCAGCAGTTTAGAACGAAACACCATATATTTT. Amino acids: CASSLERNTIYF.

This clonotype has only a few counts. Written as DNA, the CDR3 is TGTGCCAGCAGCGCGACTAGCGGGGGGGTGACAGATACGCAGTATTTT. The encoded protein is CASSATSGGVTDTQYF. The chain links TRBV7-2 to TRBJ2-3; 14 bases line up with TRBD2. This CDR3 region has 16 residues. After removal of 5 bases from V and 3 bases from J, the junction contained 4 bases not matched to a gene. Per the germline V gene, CDR1 is SGHTA and CDR2 is FQGNSA. The full variable domain, rest sourced from reference TRBV7-2 and TRBJ2-3, is GAGVSQSPSNKVTEKGKDVELRCDPISGHTALYWYRQSLGQGLEFLIYFQGNSAPDKSGLPSDRFSAERTGGSVSTLTIQRTQQEDSAVYLCASSATSGGVTDTQYFGPGTRLTVL.

This clonotype was detected ten times or more. This chain links TRBV7-2 with TRBJ2-1, with 8 bases matching TRBD2. The germline V gene has CDR1 SGHTA and CDR2 FQGNSA. The CDR3 is 14 residues long. V lost 5 bases and J lost 12; bases outside the gene matches: 12. The CDR3 sequence is CASSRTSSEVRQFF. The CDR3 nucleotides read TGTGCCAGCAGCCGGACTAGCTCCGAGGTGCGGCAGTTCTTC.

This clonotype was observed a handful of times. The V and J genes are TRBV27 and TRBJ2-5; D is possibly TRBD1 (5 bases). Germline CDR1 MNHEY, CDR2 SMNVEV (reference sequence). The CDR3 spans 13 residues. Trimming stripped 5 bases from V and 5 bases from J, with 12 bases between. The CDR3 DNA sequence: TGTGCCAGCAGTAATGGGCCAGGGGAGACCCAGTACTTC. It codes for CASSNGPGETQYF.

This clonotype was seen a few times. This chain uses TRBV7-9 with TRBJ2-3; D possibly uses TRBD1 or TRBD2 (6 bases each). The V and J ends lost 5 bases and 4 bases respectively, with 13 bases between them. The CDR3 is 14 residues long. Germline assignment: CDR1 SEHNR and CDR2 FQNEAQ (reference sequence). CDR3 DNA sequence: TGTGCCAGCAGCCCACCCGGGGGCCCAGATACGCAGTATTTT. Protein product: CASSPPGGPDTQYF.

This clonotype was seen a few times. The CDR3 sequence is CASSLTDSEAFF. CDR3 nucleotide sequence: TGTGCCAGCTCACTAACGGACAGTGAAGCTTTCTTT. The chain couples TRBV18 to TRBJ1-1, with D perhaps TRBD1 (6 bases). The CDR3 is 12 amino acids. V was cut by 4 bases and J by 7 bases, with 10 bases left in between. Per germline, CDR1 KGHSH and CDR2 LQKENI.

This clonotype was detected only a few times. The CDR3 spells CASRSERGAYEQYF. The CDR3 nucleotides are TGTGCCAGCAGGTCAGAGCGGGGGGCCTACGAGCAGTACTTC. V usage is TRBV7-9 and J usage is TRBJ2-7, with 9 bases identical to TRBD2. Trimming removed 6 bases from V and 2 bases from J; junction bases left unmatched: 5. Germline assignment: CDR1 SEHNR and CDR2 FQNEAQ (reference sequence). CDR3 length: 14 amino acids.

This clonotype was counted only a few times. The V gene is TRBV7-3, the J gene TRBJ2-5, with 15 bases that match TRBD2. The CDR3 is 16 amino acids. Germline V gives CDR1 SGHTA, CDR2 FQGTGA. V trimming: 5 bases; J trimming: 5 bases; junction bases outside the gene matches: 6. CDR3 bases: TGTGCCAGCAGCCGGACTAGCGGGGGGGCCCGGGAGACCCAGTACTTC. Translating it yields CASSRTSGGARETQYF. The whole variable domain, filled in from reference TRBV7-3 and TRBJ2-5, reads GAGVSQTPSNKVTEKGKYVELRCDPISGHTALYWYRQSLGQGPEFLIYFQGTGAADDSGLPNDRFFAVRPEGSVSTLKIQRTERGDSAVYLCASSRTSGGARETQYFGPGTRLLVL.

This clonotype has just a few counts. The CDR3 loop is CASSLELAGTGETQYF. Here the CDR3 DNA reads TGTGCCAGCAGCTTAGAACTAGCGGGGACAGGAGAGACCCAGTACTTC. The chain joins TRBV7-6 to TRBJ2-5; TRBD2 matches 10 bases. Unmatched junction bases numbered 6, after V lost 1 base and J lost 4 bases. Germline CDR1 and CDR2: SGHVS and FNYEAQ. The length of the CDR3 is 16 residues.

The chain has TRBV3-1 and TRBJ1-2; no clear D. The CDR3 runs to 14 residues. With 0 bases removed from V and 2 bases from J, the gap between germline ends came to 7 bases. Germline V CDR1 and CDR2: LGHDT, YNNKEL (reference sequence). The CDR3 sequence: CASSQDERNYGYTF. CDR3 coding DNA: TGTGCCAGCAGCCAAGACGAGAGGAACTATGGCTACACCTTC.

This clonotype was observed a few times. This chain joins TRBV20-1 and TRBJ2-1; 10 nucleotides align to TRBD1. After removal of 6 bases from V and 10 bases from J, the junction contained 9 bases not matched to a gene. The CDR3 is made up of 13 amino acids. Germline V gives CDR1 DFQATT, CDR2 SNEGSKA (reference sequence). The DNA of the CDR3 is TGCAGTGCGCCAAGGGACAGGGGTGGAGAGCAGTTCTTC. Translating it yields CSAPRDRGGEQFF.

This clonotype was seen a few times. The chain combines TRBV12-3 or TRBV12-4 with TRBJ1-2; D is undetermined. There are 13 residues in the CDR3. Deletions cut 5 bases from V and 8 bases from J, with 15 bases between. The CDR3 region is CASSAGWVEGYTF. DNA of the CDR3: TGTGCCAGCAGTGCGGGGTGGGTGGAAGGCTACACCTTC.

The CDR3: CASSLLGMNTEAFF. DNA of the CDR3: TGCGCCAGCAGCCTTCTAGGGATGAACACTGAAGCTTTCTTT. The chain is built from TRBV4-1 and TRBJ1-1, with unresolved D. The CDR3 covers 14 residues. V was clipped by 4 bases and J by 0 bases, with 9 bases between them. Germline V gene sequence: CDR1 MGHRA, CDR2 YSYEKL.